The 9 T cell receptor beta chains below were found in one sample sequenced in a study of CD4+ T cells in melanoma. Sequencing used immunoSEQ multiplex PCR; TCRdb keeps in-frame clones, though not all of them. In the table there are over 100,000 clones, over 80% of which are singletons. The source material was peripheral blood. Receptor source: a human donor with melanoma.

J is TRBJ2-2 and V is TRBV4-3; possibly TRBD2 for D (6 bases). This CDR3 has 16 amino acids. Germline V lookup: CDR1 LGHNA, CDR2 YSLEER. Trimming cost V 0 bases and J 4 bases, with 12 bases left between them. CDR3 DNA sequence: TGCGCCAGCAGCCAAGATCACACTAGCTCCACCGGGGAGCTGTTTTTT. Its translation is CASSQDHTSSTGELFF.

This clone was counted only a few times. This chain connects TRBV6-1 to TRBJ1-5; D is undetermined. Deletions cut 4 bases from V and 0 bases from J, with 7 bases between. This CDR3 region has 14 residues. Looked up from germline, CDR1 is MNHNS and CDR2 is SASEGT. As DNA, the CDR3 is TGTGCCAGCAGTGCACAGTCTAGCAATCAGCCCCAGCATTTT. Its translation: CASSAQSSNQPQHF.

This chain links TRBV10-3 with TRBJ1-1; the D is unclear. The V and J ends lost 5 bases and 0 bases respectively, with 13 bases between them. The CDR3 contains 15 residues. Germline CDR1 ENHRY, CDR2 SYGVKD. The CDR3 coding sequence is TGTGCCATCAGTCAATCGGTGGAGGTGAACACTGAAGCTTTCTTT. Its translation is CAISQSVEVNTEAFF.

V gene TRBV7-2 combines with J gene TRBJ1-1, with D maybe TRBD1 (5 bases). Looked up from germline, CDR1 is SGHTA and CDR2 is FQGNSA. This CDR3 has 14 residues. V gave up 6 bases and J gave up 9 bases, with 20 bases separating them. The CDR3 loop reads CASSLVVGGAQAFF. CDR3 nucleotide sequence: TGTGCCAGCAGTTTGGTCGTGGGAGGGGCTCAAGCTTTCTTT.

V and J are TRBV9 and TRBJ1-1; D is ambiguous. CDR3 length: 14 residues. From germline, CDR1 is SGDLS and CDR2 YYNGEE. V lost 0 bases and J 0 bases, leaving 6 bases between the germline ends. In DNA, the CDR3 is TGTGCCAGCAGCGTAGACCCCCTGAACACTGAAGCTTTCTTT. Protein sequence: CASSVDPLNTEAFF.

The rearrangement links TRBV7-9 to TRBJ1-5; D call uncertain. Germline V CDR1 and CDR2: SEHNR, FQNEAQ (reference sequence). The CDR3 is made up of 15 amino acids. The V end was cut by 1 base, the J end by 5 bases, with 12 bases between. CDR3 bases: TGTGCCAGCAGCTTAGGTCCAGGTGGCTATCAGCCCCAGCATTTT. This gives the protein CASSLGPGGYQPQHF.

The chain uses TRBV9 and TRBJ2-7; D is ambiguous. Germline CDR1 and CDR2: SGDLS and YYNGEE. V lost 0 bases to trimming and J lost 5 bases, with 12 bases between them. The length of the CDR3 is 14 residues. This CDR3 reads CASSVAAGSDEQYF. DNA of the CDR3: TGTGCCAGCAGCGTAGCTGCAGGATCGGACGAGCAGTACTTC.

The chain is built from TRBV7-3 and TRBJ2-2; possibly TRBD1 for D (6 bases). Germline assignment: CDR1 SGHTA and CDR2 FQGTGA. Trimming cost V 2 bases and J 1 base, with 11 bases left between them. The CDR3 covers 16 residues. Here the CDR3 DNA reads TGTGCCAGCAGCTTACTTCCGGGACAGAACACCGGGGAGCTGTTTTTT. Translated, it gives CASSLLPGQNTGELFF.

This chain connects TRBV18 to TRBJ2-7; TRBD1 agrees at 9 bases. Germline values: CDR1 KGHSH, CDR2 LQKENI. The CDR3 length is 15 residues. The V segment lost 5 bases and the J segment 0 bases; nucleotides outside the gene matches: 5. CDR3 protein: CASSAGTGSSYEQYF. The CDR3 nucleotides are TGTGCCAGCTCAGCCGGGACAGGGAGCTCCTACGAGCAGTACTTC.